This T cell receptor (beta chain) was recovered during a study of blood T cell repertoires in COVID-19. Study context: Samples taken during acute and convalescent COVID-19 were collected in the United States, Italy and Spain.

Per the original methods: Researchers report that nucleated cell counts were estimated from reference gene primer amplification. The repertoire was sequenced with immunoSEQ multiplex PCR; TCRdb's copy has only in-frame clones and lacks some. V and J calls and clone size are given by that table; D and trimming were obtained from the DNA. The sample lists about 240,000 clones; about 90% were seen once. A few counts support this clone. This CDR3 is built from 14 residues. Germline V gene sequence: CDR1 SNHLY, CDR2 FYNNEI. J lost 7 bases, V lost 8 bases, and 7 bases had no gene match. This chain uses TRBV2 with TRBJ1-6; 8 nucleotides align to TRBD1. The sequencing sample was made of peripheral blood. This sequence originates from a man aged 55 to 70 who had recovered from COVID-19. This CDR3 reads CASLRDRSNSPLHF. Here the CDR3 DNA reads TGTGCCAGCCTGCGGGACAGGAGCAATTCACCCCTCCACTTT.